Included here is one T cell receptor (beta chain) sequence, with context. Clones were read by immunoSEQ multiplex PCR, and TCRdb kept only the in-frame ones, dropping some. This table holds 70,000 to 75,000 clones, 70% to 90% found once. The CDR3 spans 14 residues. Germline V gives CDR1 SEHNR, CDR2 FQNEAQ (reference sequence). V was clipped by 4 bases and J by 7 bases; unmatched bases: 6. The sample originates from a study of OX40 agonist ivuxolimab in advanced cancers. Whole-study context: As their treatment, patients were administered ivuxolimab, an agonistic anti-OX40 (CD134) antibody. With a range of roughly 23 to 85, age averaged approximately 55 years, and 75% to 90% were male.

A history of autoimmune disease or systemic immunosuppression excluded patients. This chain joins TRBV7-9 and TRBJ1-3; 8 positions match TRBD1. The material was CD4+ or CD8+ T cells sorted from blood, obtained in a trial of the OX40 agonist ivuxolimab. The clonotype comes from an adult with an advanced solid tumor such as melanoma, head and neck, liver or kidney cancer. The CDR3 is CASSSGGGVNTIYF. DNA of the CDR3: TGTGCCAGCAGCTCAGGGGGCGGTGTCAACACCATATATTTT. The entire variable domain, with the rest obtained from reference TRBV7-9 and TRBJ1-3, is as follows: DTGVSQNPRHKITKRGQNVTFRCDPISEHNRLYWYRQTLGQGPEFLTYFQNEAQLEKSRLLSDRFSAERPKGSFSTLEIQRTEQGDSAMYLCASSSGGGVNTIYFGEGSWLTVV.